The T cell receptor beta chain described here comes from a study of glioma-infiltrating T cells after dendritic cell vaccination. V gave up 2 bases and J gave up 3 bases, with 14 bases separating them. Germline V gene lookup returns CDR1 MNHEY and CDR2 SVGAGI. CDR3 length: 15 amino acids. Amplification used 60 V beta primers and 13 J beta primers. Some clones are missing from TCRdb's copy, which holds only in-frame ones; the method was immunoSEQ multiplex PCR. There are about 38,000 clones in the sample; around four fifths occur only once, and 7.8% lies in the top ten. The material was blood, obtained before dendritic cell vaccination. This chain links TRBV6-5 with TRBJ2-7; D is perhaps TRBD2 (6 bases). This receptor was taken from a human donor with glioblastoma. Here the CDR3 DNA reads TGTGCCAGCAGTTACGACTCCGGGACTCGCTACGAGCAGTACTTC. The encoded protein is CASSYDSGTRYEQYF.